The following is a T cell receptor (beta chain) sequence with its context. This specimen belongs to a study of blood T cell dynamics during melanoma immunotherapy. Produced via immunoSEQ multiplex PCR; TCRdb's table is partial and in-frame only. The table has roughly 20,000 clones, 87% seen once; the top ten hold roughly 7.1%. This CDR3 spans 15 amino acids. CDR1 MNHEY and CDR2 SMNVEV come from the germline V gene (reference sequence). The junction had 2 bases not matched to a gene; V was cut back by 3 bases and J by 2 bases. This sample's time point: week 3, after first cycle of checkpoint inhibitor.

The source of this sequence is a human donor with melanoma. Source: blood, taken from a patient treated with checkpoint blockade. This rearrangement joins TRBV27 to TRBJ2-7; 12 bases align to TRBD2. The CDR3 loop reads CASSLTSGSTYEQYF. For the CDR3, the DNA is TGTGCCAGCAGTTTGACTAGCGGGAGCACCTACGAGCAGTACTTC.